These 26 T cell receptor beta chains originate from one sample sequenced in a study of T cell responses to AZD1222 COVID-19 vaccine. The data were produced by immunoSEQ multiplex PCR, yet TCRdb's version contains in-frame clones alone and is incomplete. This table has some 71,000 clones, 80% to 90% appearing once. Material: peripheral blood, obtained 28 days after the second AZD1222 dose. Every receptor here comes from an adult who received the AZD1222 COVID-19 vaccine.

CDR3 DNA sequence: TGTGCCACGCGGGACAGGGTTCGGACTGAAGCTTTCTTT. This sequence encodes CATRDRVRTEAFF. The chain couples TRBV6-5 to TRBJ1-1; TRBD1 matches at 9 bases. The CDR3 is 13 amino acids. V lost 10 bases to trimming and J lost 5 bases; unmatched junction nucleotides: 8. Germline V lookup: CDR1 MNHEY, CDR2 SVGAGI.

The chain links TRBV6-2 or TRBV6-3 to TRBJ1-2; D is ambiguous. This CDR3 contains 11 residues. Germline V gives CDR1 MNHEY, CDR2 SVGEGT. V dropped 3 bases and J dropped 8 bases, with 7 bases sitting between them. The CDR3 region is CASSYGVGYTF. The CDR3 nucleotides are TGTGCCAGCAGTTATGGGGTCGGCTACACCTTC.

V gene TRBV11-2 combines with J gene TRBJ2-7, with no clear D. Trimming left V 4 bases short and J 0 bases short, with 13 bases between. This CDR3 region has 15 residues. The germline V gene encodes CDR1 SGHAT and CDR2 FQNNGV. CDR3 sequence (DNA): TGTGCCAGCAGCTCTTTAGTTAGAAGCTCCTACGAGCAGTACTTC. Protein sequence: CASSSLVRSSYEQYF.

This chain joins TRBV18 and TRBJ1-6, with TRBD1 as a possible D gene (5 bases). Germline lookup yields CDR1 KGHSH and CDR2 LQKENI. The CDR3 contains 14 residues. V lost 2 bases and J lost 7, with 9 bases in between. DNA for the CDR3: TGTGCCAGCTCACCAGTGGGGCCCAATTCACCCCTCCACTTT. It encodes CASSPVGPNSPLHF.

The chain carries TRBV29-1 and TRBJ1-4; D not resolved. In germline, CDR1 is SQVTM, CDR2 ANQGSEA. There are 10 residues in the CDR3. Deletions cut 7 bases from V and 5 bases from J, with 5 bases between. CDR3 amino acids: CSAGNEKLFF. In nucleotides, the CDR3 is TGCAGCGCCGGGAATGAAAAACTGTTTTTT.

The genes are TRBV28 and TRBJ1-4; 10 nucleotides align to TRBD1. V lost 8 bases, J lost 5 bases, and 2 bases stayed unmatched. Germline loops: CDR1 MDHEN, CDR2 SYDVKM. This CDR3 spans 13 amino acids. For the CDR3, the DNA is TGTGCCAGCGGGACAGGGGAGAATGAAAAACTGTTTTTT. Protein product: CASGTGENEKLFF.

CDR3 region: CASSLGAYTDTQYF. The CDR3, as DNA: TGTGCCAGCAGTTTAGGAGCCTACACAGATACGCAGTATTTT. The rearrangement joins TRBV6-2 or TRBV6-3 to TRBJ2-3; D remains ambiguous. With 4 bases removed from V and 2 bases from J, the gap between germline ends came to 10 bases. The length of the CDR3 is 14 residues. Germline CDR1 is MNHEY and CDR2 is SVGEGT.

V is TRBV27 and J is TRBJ2-2; TRBD1 might be the D (6 bases). Germline-derived CDR1 and CDR2 are MNHEY and SMNVEV (reference sequence). The CDR3 has 13 residues. The V end was cut by 4 bases, the J end by 7 bases, with 10 bases between. The CDR3 reads CASSYRENGELFF. For the CDR3, the DNA is TGTGCCAGCAGTTACAGGGAGAACGGGGAGCTGTTTTTT.

V gene TRBV29-1 combines with J gene TRBJ2-1; a possible D gene is TRBD2 (7 bases). V was pared by 2 bases and J by 7 bases, with 18 bases between. Germline-derived CDR1 and CDR2 are SQVTM and ANQGSEA. CDR3 length: 15 amino acids. This CDR3 is CSVESGTTRGNEQFF. The CDR3 coding sequence is TGCAGCGTTGAATCCGGGACTACCAGGGGAAATGAGCAGTTCTTC.

This chain joins TRBV5-4 and TRBJ1-1, with D tentatively TRBD1 (6 bases). Germline CDR1 is SGHNT and CDR2 is YYREEE (reference sequence). The CDR3 spans 15 residues. V gave up 3 bases and J gave up 1 base, with 13 bases separating them. The CDR3 region is CASSSHRAPNTEAFF. Written as DNA, the CDR3 is TGTGCCAGCAGCTCCCACAGGGCCCCGAACACTGAAGCTTTCTTT. The variable domain in full, completed from reference TRBV5-4 and TRBJ1-1, reads ETGVTQSPTHLIKTRGQQVTLRCSSQSGHNTVSWYQQALGQGPQFIFQYYREEENGRGNFPPRFSGLQFPNYSSELNVNALELDDSALYLCASSSHRAPNTEAFFGQGTRLTVV.

The chain is built from TRBV3-1 (or the pseudogene TRBV3-2) and TRBJ1-6; maybe TRBD1 (5 bases). The CDR3 is made up of 13 amino acids. Trimming cost V 1 base and J 13 bases, with 11 bases left between them. The germline CDR1 and CDR2 sequences are LGHDT and YNNKEL (reference sequence). CDR3 region: CASSQVGPSPLHF. CDR3 bases: TGTGCCAGCAGCCAAGTGGGGCCGTCCCCCCTCCACTTT.

The chain has TRBV3-1 (or the pseudogene TRBV3-2) and TRBJ2-3, with a tentative D call TRBD1 (6 bases). This CDR3 contains 15 residues. Germline V gives CDR1 LGHDT, CDR2 YNNKEL (reference sequence). Deletions cut 6 bases from V and 0 bases from J, with 13 bases between. The CDR3: CASSKTGSSTDTQYF. In DNA form, the CDR3 reads TGTGCCAGCAGTAAAACAGGGTCGAGCACAGATACGCAGTATTTT.

The chain joins TRBV24-1 to TRBJ1-2, with D perhaps matching TRBD1 (6 bases). The CDR3 extends over 14 amino acids. In germline, CDR1 is KGHDR, CDR2 SFDVKD. V lost 3 bases, J lost 4 bases, and 11 bases lay in between. CDR3 in amino acids: CATSDPPDSYGYTF. The CDR3 bases are TGTGCCACCAGTGATCCTCCGGACAGCTATGGCTACACCTTC.

CDR3 sequence: CASGTSAVNTGELFF. Written as DNA, the CDR3 is TGTGCTAGTGGTACTTCGGCCGTGAACACCGGGGAGCTGTTTTTT. The chain is built from TRBV12-5 and TRBJ2-2, with no clear D. The germline V gene has CDR1 LGHNT and CDR2 FRNRAP. The CDR3 runs to 15 residues. The V and J ends lost 5 bases and 1 base respectively, with 11 bases between them.

J is TRBJ1-4 and V is TRBV6-5; D remains ambiguous. The germline gives CDR1 MNHEY, CDR2 SVGAGI. CDR3 length: 15 residues. V was cut by 0 bases and J by 6 bases, with 11 bases left in between. Here the CDR3 DNA reads TGTGCCAGCAGTTACTCGGGCAGGAGGGATGAAAAACTGTTTTTT. It encodes CASSYSGRRDEKLFF.

V usage is TRBV7-8 and J usage is TRBJ2-1; weak D call: TRBD2 (6 bases). The CDR3 has 14 residues. From germline, CDR1 is SGHVS and CDR2 FQNEAQ. V was clipped by 5 bases and J by 4 bases, with 12 bases between them. In DNA form, the CDR3 reads TGTGCCAGCAGCGGGAGGACCGCTTACAATGAGCAGTTCTTC. Translating gives CASSGRTAYNEQFF.

The chain links TRBV14 to TRBJ1-4; D unresolved. CDR1 is SGHDN, CDR2 FVKESK, per germline. Deletions cut 1 base from V and 10 bases from J, with 10 bases between. This CDR3 region has 13 residues. The CDR3 spells CASSQGGQGKLFF. DNA for the CDR3: TGTGCCAGCAGCCAAGGAGGGCAAGGAAAACTGTTTTTT.

J is TRBJ2-1 and V is TRBV25-1, with 7 bases matching TRBD2. V shed 3 bases, J shed 5 bases, and the junction held 7 bases outside the gene matches. The CDR3 sequence is 15 residues long. Germline V lookup: CDR1 MGHDK, CDR2 SYGVNS. The CDR3 DNA sequence: TGTGCCAGCAGTGACACCGGGACTATAAACAATGAGCAGTTCTTC. Encoded protein: CASSDTGTINNEQFF.

Only a few counts were recorded for this clone. V is TRBV21-1 and J is TRBJ2-1; TRBD2, as called in the table, went unchecked against the DNA. TRBV21-1 is annotated as a pseudogene. The CDR3 extends over 21 amino acids. CDR3 sequence reads: CASSKNPGLAGVCGSYNEQFF. DNA for the CDR3: TGTGCCAGCAGCAAGAACCCGGGACTAGCGGGAGTATGTGGTTCCTACAATGAGCAGTTCTTC.

V and J are TRBV30 and TRBJ1-4, with D perhaps TRBD1 (6 bases). Germline-derived CDR1 and CDR2 are GTSNPN and SVGIG (reference sequence). This CDR3 spans 13 amino acids. The germline V and J ends were trimmed by 4 bases and 10 bases, with 16 bases remaining between them. The CDR3 bases are TGTGCCTGGATGATGGCAGGGGCGTCAAAACTGTTTTTT. This encodes CAWMMAGASKLFF.

The V and J genes are TRBV4-2 and TRBJ2-2; D gene ambiguous. Looked up from germline, CDR1 is LGHNA and CDR2 is YNFKEQ. Between the trimmed V and J ends, which lost 0 bases and 2 bases, there was a span of 13 bases. The CDR3 is 17 amino acids. The DNA for the CDR3 is TGTGCCAGCAGCCAAGAAACTGTCCGGCAAAACACCGGGGAGCTGTTTTTT. Translated, it gives CASSQETVRQNTGELFF.

This clone was detected once. This chain links TRBV28 with TRBJ1-2, with 7 nucleotides matching TRBD1. This CDR3 region has 15 residues. CDR1 is MDHEN, CDR2 SYDVKM, per germline. The J segment lost 4 bases and the V segment lost 6 bases, leaving 11 bases of the junction unmatched. Here the CDR3 DNA reads TGTGCCAGCAGCCCAGGGGGGGCAAAGAGCTATGGCTACACCTTC. Translating gives CASSPGGAKSYGYTF.

The chain has TRBV15 and TRBJ1-6, with a tentative D call TRBD1 (6 bases). This CDR3 has 17 residues. Germline assignment: CDR1 LNHNV and CDR2 YYDKDF (reference sequence). Between the trimmed V and J ends, which lost 0 bases and 7 bases, there was a span of 16 bases. The CDR3 DNA reads as TGTGCCACCAGCAGAGATCCGGGGGGGGCGGGCAATTCACCCCTCCACTTT. Amino acid sequence: CATSRDPGGAGNSPLHF.

The genes are TRBV7-6 and TRBJ2-2, with TRBD2 as a possible D gene (6 bases). The germline gives CDR1 SGHVS, CDR2 FNYEAQ. The CDR3 spans 16 residues. The V end was cut by 0 bases, the J end by 5 bases, with 13 bases between. CDR3 sequence reads: CASSLAPAGGTGELFF. The CDR3 DNA reads TGTGCCAGCAGCTTAGCCCCAGCGGGCGGGACCGGGGAGCTGTTTTTT.

This clone was seen just once. The V call is TRBV18, the J call TRBJ2-6, with D possibly TRBD2 on 5 matching bases. The germline V gene has CDR1 KGHSH and CDR2 LQKENI. The CDR3 is 17 amino acids. The ends were cut back, 2 bases at V and 2 bases at J, with 13 bases in the middle. As DNA, the CDR3 is TGTGCCAGCTCACCAGGGCAAGCACTAGCTGGGGCCAACGTCCTGACTTTC. Translation gives CASSPGQALAGANVLTF.

The chain employs TRBV28 and TRBJ1-6; maybe TRBD1 (5 bases). Trimming removed 6 bases at V and 7 bases at J, with 22 bases between. This CDR3 contains 17 residues. Germline V gene lookup returns CDR1 MDHEN and CDR2 SYDVKM. The CDR3 DNA is TGTGCCAGCAGACACCCCTCAAGGCAGGGCAAGAATTCACCCCTCCACTTT. Translating it yields CASRHPSRQGKNSPLHF.